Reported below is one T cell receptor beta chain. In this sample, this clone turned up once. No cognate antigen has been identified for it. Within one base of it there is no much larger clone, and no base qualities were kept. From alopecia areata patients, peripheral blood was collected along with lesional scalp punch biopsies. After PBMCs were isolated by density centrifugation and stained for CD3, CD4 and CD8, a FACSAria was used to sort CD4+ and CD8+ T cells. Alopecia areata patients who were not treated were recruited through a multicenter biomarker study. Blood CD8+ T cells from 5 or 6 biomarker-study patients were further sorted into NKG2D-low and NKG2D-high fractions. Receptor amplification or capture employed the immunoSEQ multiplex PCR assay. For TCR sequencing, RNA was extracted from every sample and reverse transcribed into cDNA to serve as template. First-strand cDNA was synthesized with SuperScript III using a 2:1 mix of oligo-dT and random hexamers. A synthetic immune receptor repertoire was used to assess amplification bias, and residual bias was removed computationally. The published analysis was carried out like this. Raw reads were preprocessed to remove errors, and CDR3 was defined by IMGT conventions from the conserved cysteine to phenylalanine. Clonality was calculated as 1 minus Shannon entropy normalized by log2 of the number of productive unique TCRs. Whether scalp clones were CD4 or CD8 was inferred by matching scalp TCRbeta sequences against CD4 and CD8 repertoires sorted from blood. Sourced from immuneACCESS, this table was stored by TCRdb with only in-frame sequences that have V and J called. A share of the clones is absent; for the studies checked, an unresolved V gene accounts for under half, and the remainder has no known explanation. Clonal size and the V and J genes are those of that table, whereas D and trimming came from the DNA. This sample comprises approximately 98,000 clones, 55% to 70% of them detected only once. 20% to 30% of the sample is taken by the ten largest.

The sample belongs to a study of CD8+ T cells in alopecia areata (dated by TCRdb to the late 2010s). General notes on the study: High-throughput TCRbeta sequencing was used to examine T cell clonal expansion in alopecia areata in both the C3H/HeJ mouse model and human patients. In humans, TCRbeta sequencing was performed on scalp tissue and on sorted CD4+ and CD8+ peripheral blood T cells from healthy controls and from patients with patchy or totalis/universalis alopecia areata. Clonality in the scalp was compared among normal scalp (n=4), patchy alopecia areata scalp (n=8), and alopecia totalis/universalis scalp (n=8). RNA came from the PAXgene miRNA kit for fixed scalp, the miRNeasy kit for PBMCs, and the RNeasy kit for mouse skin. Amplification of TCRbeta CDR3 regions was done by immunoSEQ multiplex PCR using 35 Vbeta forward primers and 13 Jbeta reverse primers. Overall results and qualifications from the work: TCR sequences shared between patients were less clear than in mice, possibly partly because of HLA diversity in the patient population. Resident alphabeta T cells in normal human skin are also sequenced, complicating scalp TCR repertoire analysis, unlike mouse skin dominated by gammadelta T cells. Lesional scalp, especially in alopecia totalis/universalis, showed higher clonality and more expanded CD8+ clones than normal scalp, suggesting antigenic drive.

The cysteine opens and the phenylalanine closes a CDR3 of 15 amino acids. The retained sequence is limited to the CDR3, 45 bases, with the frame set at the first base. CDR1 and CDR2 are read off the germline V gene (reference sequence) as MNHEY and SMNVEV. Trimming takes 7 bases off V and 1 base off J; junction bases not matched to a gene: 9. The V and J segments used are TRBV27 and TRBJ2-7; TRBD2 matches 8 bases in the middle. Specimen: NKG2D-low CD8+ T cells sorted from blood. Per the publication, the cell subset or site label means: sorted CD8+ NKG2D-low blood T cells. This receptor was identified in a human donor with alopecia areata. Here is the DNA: TGTGCCAGCACCCCTAGCGGGCGTTTATCCTACGAGCAGTACTTC. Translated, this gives CASTPSGRLSYEQYF.